The T cell receptor (beta chain) under discussion was sequenced for a study of Ad26.COV2.S vaccination and SARS-CoV-2 variants. Whole-study results and caveats: Possible underestimation of total T cell responses by the TCR breadth and depth analyses was noted. Ad26.COV2.S recipients had broader spike-specific TCRs (P = 0.0014).

Germline V gene sequence: CDR1 MGHRA, CDR2 YSYEKL. The CDR3 runs 15 residues. The V gene end was trimmed by 0 bases and the J gene end by 7 bases; junction bases not matched to a gene: 6. This clone showed up just a few times. As yet, its antigen is unknown. The assay was immunoSEQ multiplex PCR, and TCRdb's table has in-frame clones only and misses some. This sample carries 150,000 to 200,000 clones, roughly nine tenths of them seen once, and the ten largest clones take approximately 6%. The receptor's source is a human donor who had recovered from COVID-19. This chain links TRBV4-1 with TRBJ2-7, with 10 bases that match TRBD1. The sample here was peripheral blood, taken after recovery from COVID-19. This CDR3 is CASSQEGTGAREQYF. The CDR3 DNA reads TGCGCCAGCAGCCAAGAAGGGACAGGGGCGCGAGAGCAGTACTTC.